The entry below describes one TCR beta chain. Antigen specificity is unknown. The data are from a study of T cell responses to AZD1222 COVID-19 vaccine. Study observations and caveats: Vaccine-associated CD4 TCRs spanned spike, dominant at 160-218 and 743-854. No day 14 peak samples; only post-peak repertoires were characterized. White British people made up most donors, females outnumbered males, and clonal diversity was possibly underestimated.

Profiling relied on immunoSEQ multiplex PCR, and the TCRdb table lists in-frame clones only, not all of them. The sample has 90,000 to 150,000 clones, approximately 90% seen once. The CDR3 totals 15 residues. In germline, CDR1 is LNHDA, CDR2 SQIVND (reference sequence). Losses at the gene ends were 3 bases for V and 4 bases for J; bases not matched to a gene: 8. The chain employs TRBV19 and TRBJ1-2, with TRBD1 identical over 7 bases. This TCR was sampled from an adult in good health. The sequencing used peripheral blood, collected on day 0 of AZD1222 vaccination. This CDR3 is CASSIFQGGTYGYTF. The CDR3 DNA sequence: TGTGCCAGTAGTATTTTCCAGGGGGGAACCTATGGCTACACCTTC.